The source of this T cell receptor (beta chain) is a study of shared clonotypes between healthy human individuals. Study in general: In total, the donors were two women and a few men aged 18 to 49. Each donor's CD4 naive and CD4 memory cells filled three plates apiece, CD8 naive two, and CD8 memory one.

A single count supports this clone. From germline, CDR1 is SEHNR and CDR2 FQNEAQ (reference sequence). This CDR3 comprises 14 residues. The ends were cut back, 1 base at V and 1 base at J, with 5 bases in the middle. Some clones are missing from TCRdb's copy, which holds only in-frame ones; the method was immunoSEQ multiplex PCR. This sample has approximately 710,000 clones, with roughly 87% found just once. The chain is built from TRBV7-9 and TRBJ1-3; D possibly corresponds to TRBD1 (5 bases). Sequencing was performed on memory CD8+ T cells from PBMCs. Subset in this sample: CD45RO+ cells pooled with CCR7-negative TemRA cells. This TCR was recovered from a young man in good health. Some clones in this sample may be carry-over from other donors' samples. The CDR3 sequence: CASSLGTSGNTIYF. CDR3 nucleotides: TGTGCCAGCAGCTTAGGGACATCTGGAAACACCATATATTTT.